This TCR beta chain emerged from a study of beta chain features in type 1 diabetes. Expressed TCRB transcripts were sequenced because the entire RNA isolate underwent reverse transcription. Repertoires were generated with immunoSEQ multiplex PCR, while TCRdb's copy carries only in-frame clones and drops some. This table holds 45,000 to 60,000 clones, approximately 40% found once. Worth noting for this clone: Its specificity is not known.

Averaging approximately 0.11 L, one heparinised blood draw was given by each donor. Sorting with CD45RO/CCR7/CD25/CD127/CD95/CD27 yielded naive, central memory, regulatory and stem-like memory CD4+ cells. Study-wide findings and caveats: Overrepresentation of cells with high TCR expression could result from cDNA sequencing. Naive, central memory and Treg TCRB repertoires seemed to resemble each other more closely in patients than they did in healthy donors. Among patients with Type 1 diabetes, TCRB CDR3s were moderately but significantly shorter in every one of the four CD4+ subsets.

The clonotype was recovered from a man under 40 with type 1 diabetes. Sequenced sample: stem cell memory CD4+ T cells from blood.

DNA of the CDR3: TGTGCCAGCAGCTACCGGGACAGGGTTCCCTACGAGCAGTACTTC. It specifies CASSYRDRVPYEQYF. This chain uses TRBV9 with TRBJ2-7, with 9 positions matching TRBD1. Germline V lookup: CDR1 SGDLS, CDR2 YYNGEE. V trimming: 4 bases; J trimming: 2 bases; junction bases outside the gene matches: 7. The CDR3 loop spans 15 amino acids.